This T cell receptor beta chain was documented in a study of identical twins (dated by TCRdb to 2016 to 2017). In terms of the full investigation: The study deep-sequenced TCR alpha and beta repertoires from monozygotic twins, unrelated adults of various ages and cord blood to test whether fetal clonotypes persist. To rule out contamination, the twin experiments were replicated at different times with different library preparation protocols.

Study-wide conclusions, independent of this receptor: Invariant T cells such as MAIT and iNKT could partly confound zero-insertion analyses, though diverse VJ usage argued against this for most clonotypes. Abundant cord blood beta clonotypes had fewer insertions, young adult naive repertoires showed a similar but weaker trend, and memory repertoires showed no such trend. In beta out-of-frame sequences, excess twin sharing was weaker, because having fewer shared sequences lowered the signal-to-noise ratio. Recombination models systematically underestimated out-of-frame TCR alpha sharing in monozygotic twins but agreed with sharing between unrelated individuals. Compared with coincidental sharing between unrelated individuals, out-of-frame TCR alpha sequences shared between twins showed an excess of sequences with low generation probability. Conclusions relied on cross-sectional statistical analysis, since the same donors could not be followed over many years.

All donors were healthy Caucasians. Three pairs of female monozygotic twins, all aged roughly 18 to 29 years, made up the twin cohort. Positive isolation kits from Invitrogen were used to isolate CD4+ and CD8+ T cell populations. Preparation of the library involved 5' RACE. TCRdb shows the sequencer as Illumina HiSeq 2000. Template switching introduced a universal primer binding site; the final cDNA contained a unique molecular identifier, enabling accurate counting of TCR cDNA molecules. Specific primers in the conserved constant-segment region were used to synthesize first-strand cDNA for TCR alpha and beta chains. To control for contamination, each cDNA library was double barcoded with a SMART-Mk sample barcode plus Illumina barcodes. Two successive PCR steps introduced TruSeq adapter sequences along with Illumina sample barcodes. TCR alpha and beta cDNA libraries were sequenced on the Illumina HiSeq platform with custom primers. The published analysis was carried out like this. MiGEC was used to process raw reads and extract unique molecular identifiers, and MiXCR was used to find CDR3 positions. For each individual, recombination models were inferred using an EM algorithm with the repgenHMM and IGoR tools. The analysis of shared clonotypes was done with the tcR package in R, with sharing normalized by the product of cloneset sizes. To study raw recombination without the effects of thymic and clonal selection, out-of-frame nonproductive sequences were analyzed. Using fastp trimming at Q25 and MiXCR clonotype assembly, TCRdb reanalyzed the public sequencing data and kept in-frame beta chains. Records with the same CDR3 protein are collapsed into one entry carrying the most frequent genes and DNA. V and J calls and clone size were set by TCRdb, not the authors. The sample table holds over 200,000 distinct CDR3 sequences, of which over 5.5% were seen once. Of the sample, less than 15% falls within the top ten clones.

This clonotype was seen ten or more times. Its antigen is unknown. The input lacks base qualities; no much larger clone sits a single base away. According to the germline V gene, CDR1 reads MNHEY and CDR2 reads SVGEGT. Trimming costs V 5 bases and J 7 bases, and their ends lie 8 bases apart. Taken from cysteine to phenylalanine, the CDR3 has 11 residues. Here the CDR3 DNA is all that survives: 33 bases in frame from base 1. The same specimen was also included in a second study, on T cells expressing NK-cell markers. The second publication reports: Three sorted T-cell subsets (CD3+CD56+NKG2C+, CD3+CD56+NKG2C- and CD3+CD56-NKG2C+) from eight donors had their TCR beta-chain repertoires profiled. Among the eight sequenced donors, only one was HCMV-seronegative, while the other seven were HCMV-seropositive. To restrict sorting to alphabetaTCR-expressing T cells, an anti-gammadeltaTCR antibody was added in several experiments. In six or seven donors, the dominant CD3+CD56+NKG2C+ clonotypes ranked among the top 10 CD8+ clonotypes, making up 1.0-7.0% of CD8+ T cells. Those dominant clonotypes were again the most abundant among CD3+CD56-NKG2C+ cells in several donors, at roughly 28.3-65%. Whether the expanded NKG2C-expressing T cell clones were specific for HCMV antigens was left unclear. All eight donors whose samples were sequenced were randomly selected healthy volunteers, three of them men and five women. HCMV serostatus was determined by detecting HCMV-specific IgG in serum with a commercial ELISA kit. Reads were demultiplexed and grouped by UMI with MIGEC, and clonotypes were assembled and quantified with MiTCR. Only TCR cDNA sequences supported by at least two reads were kept to exclude erroneous sequences. The tcR package was used for downstream repertoire analysis, and clonotypes were matched across fractions by CDR3 nucleotide sequence plus V segment. VDJmatch was used to annotate antigen specificity against VDJdb, with one amino acid substitution in CDR3 permitted.

This TCR was sampled from a woman between 18 and 29 years old in good health. Sample: CD8+ T cells sorted from blood. This chain is built from TRBV6-2 or TRBV6-3 and TRBJ2-5; no confident D gene assignment can be made. The sequenced DNA is TGTGCCAGCAGTCAGATATGGACCCAGTACTTC. This is translated as CASSQIWTQYF.